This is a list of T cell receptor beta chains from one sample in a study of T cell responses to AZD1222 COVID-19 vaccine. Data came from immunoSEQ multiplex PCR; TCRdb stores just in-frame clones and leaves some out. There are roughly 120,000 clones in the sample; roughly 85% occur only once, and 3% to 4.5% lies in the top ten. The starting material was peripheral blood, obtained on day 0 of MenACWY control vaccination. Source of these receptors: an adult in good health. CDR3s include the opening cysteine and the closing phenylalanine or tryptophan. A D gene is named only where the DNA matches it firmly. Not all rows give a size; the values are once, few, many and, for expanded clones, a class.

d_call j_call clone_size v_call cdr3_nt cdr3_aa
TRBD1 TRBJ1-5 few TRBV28 TGTGCCAGCAGCCCAGGGGGGTTTCATCAGCCCCAGCATTTT CASSPGGFHQPQHF
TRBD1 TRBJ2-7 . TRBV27 TGTGCCAGCAGTCGACAGGGGCCCTACGAGCAGTACTTC CASSRQGPYEQYF
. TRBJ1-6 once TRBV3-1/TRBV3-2 TGTGCCAGCAGCCACGGGGCAATTCGCTATAATTCACCCCTCCACTTT CASSHGAIRYNSPLHF
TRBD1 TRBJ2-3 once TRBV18 TGTGCCAGCTCACCAACAGGGGTTTTGGTTGGAGATACGCAGTATTTT CASSPTGVLVGDTQYF
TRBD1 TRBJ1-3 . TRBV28 TGTGCCAGCAGTTCAGGACAGGCAAGCTCTGGAAACACCATATATTTT CASSSGQASSGNTIYF
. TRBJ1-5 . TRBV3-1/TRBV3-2 TGTGCCAGCAGCCAAGATAGCACAGGTAATCAGCCCCAGCATTTT CASSQDSTGNQPQHF
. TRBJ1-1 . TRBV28 TGTGCCATCGGCGCCCCGAACACTGAAGCTTTCTTT CAIGAPNTEAFF
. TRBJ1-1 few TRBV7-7 TGTGCCAGCAGCTTAGACCGAAACACTGAAGCTTTCTTT CASSLDRNTEAFF
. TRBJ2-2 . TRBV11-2 TGTGCCAGCAGCCCGCAGGACAGTTTCTACACCGGGGAGCTGTTTTTT CASSPQDSFYTGELFF
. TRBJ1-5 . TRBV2 TGTGCCAGCAGTGATTTGGTCACCTATCAGCCCCAGCATTTT CASSDLVTYQPQHF
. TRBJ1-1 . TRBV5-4 TGTGCCAGCAGCTCGGGGGGGGAGGGCACTGAAGCTTTCTTT CASSSGGEGTEAFF
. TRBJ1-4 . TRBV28 TGTGCCAGCAGCCTACGTCGGTCGGCAGATGAAAAACTGTTTTTT CASSLRRSADEKLFF
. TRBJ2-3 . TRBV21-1 TGTGCCAGCAGCAAAGCGTCCCGGGACAGGTTGGGTTCTGGTTTGGATACGCAGTATTTT CASSKASRDRLGSGLDTQYF
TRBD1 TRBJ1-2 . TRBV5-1 TGCGCCAGCAGCCCCACCCTGTTACAGGGGTATGGCTACACCTTC CASSPTLLQGYGYTF
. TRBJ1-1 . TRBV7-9 TGTGCCAGCAGCTTAGGGCACGCCGGACTGAACACTGAAGCTTTCTTT CASSLGHAGLNTEAFF
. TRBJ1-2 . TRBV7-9 TGTGCCAGCAGCTCCCGCGGGGATCCCAATGGCTACACCTTC CASSSRGDPNGYTF
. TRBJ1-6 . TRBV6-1 TGTGCCAGCAGTGAACTAAACTCACCCCTCCACTTT CASSELNSPLHF
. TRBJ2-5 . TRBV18 TGTGCCAGCGCCTGGAATGACCCACGGGGGACCCAGTACTTC CASAWNDPRGTQYF
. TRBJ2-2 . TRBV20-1 TGCAGTGCTACGGGGCCCGGGGAGCTGTTTTTT CSATGPGELFF
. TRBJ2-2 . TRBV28 TGTGCCAGCAATCCATCGAACACCGGGGAGCTGTTTTTT CASNPSNTGELFF